Detailed here is one T cell receptor beta chain. No cognate antigen has been identified for it. Nothing much larger sits one base from this clone, and base qualities are not available. TCRbeta CDR3 regions were amplified from genomic DNA by means of the immunoSEQ Assay, a bias-controlled multiplex PCR. Concerning the study's data processing: The number of nucleated cells in each sample was estimated from the amplification of reference gene primers within the assay. To quantify the absolute abundance of each unique TCRbeta CDR3 rearrangement, sequence reads were collapsed and filtered. For each sample, productive Simpson clonality was calculated as the square root of Simpson's diversity index over productive rearrangements. Entries here come from immuneACCESS through TCRdb and include only in-frame sequences with V and J called. Some clones fail to appear in such tables; in the studies checked, an unresolved V gene covers under half of the shortfall, and the cause of the remainder is unknown. V and J calls and clone size come straight from that table; D and trimming were deduced from the DNA. The sample data list 260,000 or so clones, and around four fifths of these were observed just once. The top ten constitute roughly 5% of the sample.

The V end loses 4 bases and the J end loses 4 bases, and a stretch of 8 bases separates them. In the germline V gene (reference sequence), CDR1 corresponds to SEHNR and CDR2 to FQNEAQ. Spanning cysteine to phenylalanine, the CDR3 consists of 14 amino acids. Only the CDR3 DNA is retained, 42 bases long and in frame from the first base. The entry originates in a study of blood T cell repertoires in COVID-19 (dated by TCRdb to the early 2020s). With respect to the entire study: The collaborator samples originated in the United States, Italy and Spain and spanned the acute and convalescent phases of COVID-19. The material from the prospective study consisted of cDNA or gDNA derived from T cells, B-cell-depleted T cells, or PBMCs. Deeply sampled blood TCRbeta repertoires from subjects exposed to, actively infected with, or recovered from COVID-19 were included in the dataset. The repertoires were released in a freely available public database intended as a resource for research on the immune response to SARS-CoV-2. Samples came from the ongoing ImmuneRACE study (first 160 participants) plus 1,254 subjects from 6 global collaborators. A de-identified subject ID, COVID-19 status, age in years and sex were almost always included in the sample metadata. Where available, HLA class I and class II types were obtained from metadata supplied by the sample provider rather than from assay-based typing.

The paper as a whole reports these results and caveats: How much clinical and demographic metadata was included differed by source and by participant, and the metadata was provided uncurated.

Whole blood was collected in K2EDTA tubes by collaborating institutions according to the institutions' own protocols. For TCRbeta analysis, collaborator samples were shipped as frozen whole blood, as isolated PBMCs, or as DNA extracted from either sample type. This chain joins TRBV7-9 to TRBJ1-6; no D gene call is confident. Sequenced: peripheral blood. This clonotype was obtained from a man aged 80 or over with acute or convalescent COVID-19. The DNA reads TGTGCCAGCAGCTCGAACACGTATAATTCACCCCTCCACTTT. Its translation reads: CASSSNTYNSPLHF.